This TCR beta chain is drawn from a study of cytomegalovirus exposure and HLA in healthy donors. V gave up 11 bases and J gave up 5 bases, with 16 bases separating them. Germline values: CDR1 LNHDA, CDR2 SQIVND (reference sequence). The CDR3 is made up of 12 amino acids. The PCR employed 60 Vbeta primers together with 13 Jbeta primers. Repertoires were generated with immunoSEQ multiplex PCR, while TCRdb's copy carries only in-frame clones and drops some. The sample contains over 70,000 clones, about two thirds of which appear only once. The source material was PBMCs. The sequence was collected from a woman aged 45-59 years in good health and CMV-seropositive. The chain joins TRBV19 to TRBJ2-7; weak D call: TRBD1 (5 bases). The CDR3 bases are TGTGCCGGACACCATGGTCCCAACGAGCAGTACTTC. It translates to CAGHHGPNEQYF.